Shown below are 8 T cell receptor beta chains from a single sample sequenced in a study of cytomegalovirus exposure and HLA in healthy donors. Sequenced by immunoSEQ multiplex PCR; TCRdb stores in-frame clones only, minus some. The sample yields approximately 230,000 clones, roughly 87% seen once. Sequenced material: PBMCs. The receptors derive from a man in his late teens or twenties in good health and CMV-seropositive.

The chain is built from TRBV6-1 and TRBJ2-1, with TRBD2 matching 11 bases. V shed 8 bases and J 4 bases; nucleotides not matched to a gene: 1. The CDR3 totals 13 residues. CDR1 is MNHNS and CDR2 is SASEGT in the germline V gene. The DNA of the CDR3 is TGTGCCAGCCGACTAGCGGGGTACAATGAGCAGTTCTTC. Amino acids: CASRLAGYNEQFF.

This sequence joins TRBV6-1 and TRBJ2-7; weak D call: TRBD1 (5 bases). The V end lost 7 bases, the J end lost 3 bases, and 19 bases lay between the germline ends. The CDR3 contains 15 residues. Per the germline V gene, CDR1 is MNHNS and CDR2 is SASEGT. The CDR3, as DNA: TGTGCCAGCACGTATAGGGGTGCAACCTACTACGAGCAGTACTTC. It yields the protein CASTYRGATYYEQYF.

This sequence joins TRBV9 and TRBJ2-1; 10 nucleotides agree with TRBD2. The trim removed 0 bases at V and 6 bases at J, leaving 6 bases unmatched. The germline CDR1 and CDR2 sequences are SGDLS and YYNGEE. The CDR3 extends over 16 amino acids. The CDR3 reads CASSVVLPSGSNEQFF. In DNA form, the CDR3 reads TGTGCCAGCAGCGTAGTCTTGCCTAGCGGGAGCAATGAGCAGTTCTTC.

DNA for the CDR3: TGTGCCAGCAGTTCCCGAGGAGCGGGAGGGCCAGGCAATGAGCAGTTCTTC. Its translation is CASSSRGAGGPGNEQFF. The V call is TRBV27, the J call TRBJ2-1, with 10 bases lining up with TRBD2. The CDR3 spans 17 residues. Germline CDR1 and CDR2: MNHEY and SMNVEV (reference sequence). J was trimmed by 6 bases and V by 4 bases; bases with no gene match: 12.

V and J are TRBV7-9 and TRBJ2-7; either TRBD1 or TRBD2 may fit D (5 bases each). In germline, CDR1 is SEHNR, CDR2 FQNEAQ (reference sequence). V was shortened by 5 bases and J by 3 bases, with 20 bases between the two germline ends. This CDR3 has 16 residues. The CDR3 reads CASSKPSGTHFYEQYF. The CDR3 coding sequence is TGTGCCAGCAGCAAACCGTCTGGGACCCACTTCTACGAGCAGTACTTC. The full variable domain, with the rest looked up from reference TRBV7-9 and TRBJ2-7, is DTGVSQNPRHKITKRGQNVTFRCDPISEHNRLYWYRQTLGQGPEFLTYFQNEAQLEKSRLLSDRFSAERPKGSFSTLEIQRTEQGDSAMYLCASSKPSGTHFYEQYFGPGTRLTVT.

The V and J genes are TRBV30 and TRBJ2-2; the match to TRBD1 covers 7 bases. Germline CDR1 and CDR2: GTSNPN and SVGIG (reference sequence). Germline trimming cut 0 bases from V and 1 base from J; bases unmatched to any gene: 11. This CDR3 has 18 residues. CDR3 nucleotides: TGTGCCTGGAGTGTACGAGTTAGGGGGCAGGGGAACACCGGGGAGCTGTTTTTT. Translated: CAWSVRVRGQGNTGELFF.

The chain links TRBV6-6 to TRBJ2-1; 8 nucleotides match TRBD1. This CDR3 has 15 amino acids. V shed 4 bases and J 10 bases; nucleotides not matched to a gene: 12. Germline CDR1 and CDR2: MNHNY and SVGAGI (reference sequence). CDR3 nucleotides: TGTGCCAGCAGTTCCAGACGACAGGGGCTAAAGGAGCAGTTCTTC. Translating it yields CASSSRRQGLKEQFF.

The chain combines TRBV27 with TRBJ1-2; 7 positions match TRBD1. The CDR3 runs 16 residues. CDR1 is MNHEY, CDR2 SMNVEV, per germline (reference sequence). V was clipped by 5 bases and J by 4 bases; unmatched bases: 13. The DNA of the CDR3 is TGTGCCAGCAGTCCGCAATTTCAGGGGGGTTTCTATGGCTACACCTTC. Protein: CASSPQFQGGFYGYTF.